This T cell receptor (beta chain) is from a study of graft-versus-host responses after intestinal transplantation. Study in general: Every one of the recipients received anti-thymocyte globulin induction and afterwards took tacrolimus and steroids for approximately 3 years. Study-level results: Allograft clonal ratios (graft-versus-host to host-versus-graft) were high in patients who had graft-donor T cell macrochimerism. GvH clone levels peaked in circulation, and this peak was associated with early post-transplant HvG declines.

Concerning this clone: No antigen is known for it.

Repertoires were generated with immunoSEQ multiplex PCR, while TCRdb's copy carries only in-frame clones and drops some. The table lists some 130,000 clones, over 85% of them singletons. The CDR3 is 15 residues long. V was trimmed by 0 bases and J by 3 bases, leaving 12 bases between them. The V gene's germline CDR1 is SGHRS and CDR2 YFSETQ. The chain joins TRBV5-1 to TRBJ2-5; D may be TRBD1 or TRBD2 (5 bases each). The sequence came from a human donor who received an intestinal transplant. The source material was unstimulated CD4+ T cells sorted from spleen or lymph node cells, sampled before intestinal transplant. The CDR3: CASSLGLGEKETQYF. In nucleotides, the CDR3 is TGCGCCAGCAGCTTGGGGCTGGGGGAGAAAGAGACCCAGTACTTC.